This TCR beta chain is drawn from a study of T cells in Graves' hyperthyroidism and ophthalmopathy. The PBMCs were sourced from fresh peripheral blood (approximately 9.6 ml). The table lists this clonotype with a few counts. Its specificity is unknown. Amplified regions were TCR beta CDR3 sequences from RNA transcripts. Researchers ran a first-round RT-PCR on the TCR CDR3 using the HTBI primer set. TCRdb re-analysed the multiplex PCR reads in MiXCR, keeping a single row per CDR3 protein. The sample carries under 350,000 distinct CDR3 sequences, roughly 20% recorded once. Study-wide findings and caveats: Model-based prediction identified ophthalmopathy a median approximately 6.2 months prior to its onset. Most thyroid clonotypes that were expanded above 0.001 also turned up in blood.

Germline V CDR1 and CDR2: MNHNS, SASEGT. The CDR3 is 13 amino acids. The V segment lost 10 bases and the J segment 6 bases; nucleotides outside the gene matches: 10. The rearrangement joins TRBV6-1 to TRBJ2-5; 8 nucleotides match TRBD1. The sample consisted of blood. The TCR was taken from a woman in her forties or fifties with Graves' hyperthyroidism. CDR3 region: CATSDRGRKTQYF. In nucleotides, the CDR3 is TGTGCCACTAGCGACAGGGGCCGAAAGACCCAGTACTTC.